This T cell receptor (beta chain) was profiled in a study of T cells after yellow fever vaccination. Across the study: Libraries from low-cell-number fractions were prepared with the SMART-Seq v4 Ultra Low Input RNA kit.

V gave up 5 bases and J gave up 5 bases, with 12 bases separating them. This CDR3 has 13 amino acids. Broader study findings: Subsequent booster samples again held most clones from primary vaccination (roughly 95% CD4, over 80% CD8). Researchers report a weaker secondary response that nonetheless peaked faster, day 5 versus 15.

Production of TCR cDNA was by 5'RACE template switching, which also added a universal primer site and UMIs. TCRdb analysed the 5' RACE reads with MiXCR anew, one entry per CDR3 protein. This sample has about 430,000 distinct CDR3 sequences, with around a sixth found just once. This clonotype was recorded a few times. Its target is unknown. The sample was PBMCs, taken before the yellow fever booster vaccination. The sequence was obtained from a man between 18 and 35 years old who received the YFV17D yellow fever vaccine. The gene calls are TRBV12-3 or TRBV12-4 and TRBJ2-5; a weak D match, TRBD1 (6 bases). The CDR3 spells CASSGQRYETQYF. The CDR3 bases are TGTGCCAGCAGTGGACAGAGATACGAGACCCAGTACTTC.